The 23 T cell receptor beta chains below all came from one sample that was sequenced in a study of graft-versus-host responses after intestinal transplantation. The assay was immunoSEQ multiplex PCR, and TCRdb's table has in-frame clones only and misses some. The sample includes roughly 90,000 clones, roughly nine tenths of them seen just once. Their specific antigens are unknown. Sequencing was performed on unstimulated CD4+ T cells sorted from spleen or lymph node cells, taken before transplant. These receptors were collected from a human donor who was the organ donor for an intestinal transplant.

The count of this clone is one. The CDR3 nucleotides are TGTGCCACCGGGACTAGGGACTCCCTCGGAAACACCATATATTTT. Its protein product is CATGTRDSLGNTIYF. This chain uses TRBV19 with TRBJ1-3; TRBD1 might be the D (5 bases). CDR3 length: 15 amino acids. V was shortened by 10 bases and J by 4 bases, with 20 bases between the two germline ends. Germline loops: CDR1 LNHDA, CDR2 SQIVND (reference sequence).

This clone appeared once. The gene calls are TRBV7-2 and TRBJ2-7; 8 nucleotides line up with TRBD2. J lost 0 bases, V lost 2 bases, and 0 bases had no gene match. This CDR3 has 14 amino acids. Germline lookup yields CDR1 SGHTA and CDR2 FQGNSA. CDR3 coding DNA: TGTGCCAGCAGCTTAACTAGCGGCTCCTACGAGCAGTACTTC. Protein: CASSLTSGSYEQYF.

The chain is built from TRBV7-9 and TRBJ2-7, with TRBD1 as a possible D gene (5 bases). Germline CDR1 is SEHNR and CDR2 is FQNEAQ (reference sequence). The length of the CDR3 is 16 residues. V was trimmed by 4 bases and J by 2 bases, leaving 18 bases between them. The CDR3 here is CASSSTHGQPTYEQYF. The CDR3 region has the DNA TGTGCCAGCAGCTCCACCCACGGACAACCCACCTACGAGCAGTACTTC.

The CDR3 loop reads CASSELKNSRAFF. In DNA, the CDR3 is TGTGCCAGCAGTGAATTAAAGAACTCCCGGGCTTTCTTT. The chain employs TRBV25-1 and TRBJ1-1; the D is unclear. CDR1 and CDR2 from the germline V gene are MGHDK and SYGVNS. Trimming took 1 base from V and 11 from J, leaving 14 bases between them. This CDR3 is 13 amino acids long.

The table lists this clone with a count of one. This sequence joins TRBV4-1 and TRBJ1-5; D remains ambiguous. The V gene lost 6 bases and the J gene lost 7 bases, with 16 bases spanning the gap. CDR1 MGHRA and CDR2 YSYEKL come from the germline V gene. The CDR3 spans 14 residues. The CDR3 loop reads CASSRLGEQQPQHF. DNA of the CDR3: TGCGCCAGCAGTCGACTGGGTGAACAACAGCCCCAGCATTTT.

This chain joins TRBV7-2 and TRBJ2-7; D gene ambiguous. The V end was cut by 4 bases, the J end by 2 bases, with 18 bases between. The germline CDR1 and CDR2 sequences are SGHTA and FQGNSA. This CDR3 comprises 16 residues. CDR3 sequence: CASSSRGPQKAYEQYF. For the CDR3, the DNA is TGTGCCAGCAGCTCCCGAGGCCCGCAAAAAGCCTACGAGCAGTACTTC. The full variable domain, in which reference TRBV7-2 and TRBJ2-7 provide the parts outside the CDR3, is GAGVSQSPSNKVTEKGKDVELRCDPISGHTALYWYRQSLGQGLEFLIYFQGNSAPDKSGLPSDRFSAERTGGSVSTLTIQRTQQEDSAVYLCASSSRGPQKAYEQYFGPGTRLTVT.

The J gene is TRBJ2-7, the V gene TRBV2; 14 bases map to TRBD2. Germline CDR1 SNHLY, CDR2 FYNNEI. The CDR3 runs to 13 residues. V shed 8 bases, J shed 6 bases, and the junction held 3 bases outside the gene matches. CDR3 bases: TGTGCCAGCGTGGGACTAGCGGGAGCCGAGCAGTACTTC. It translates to CASVGLAGAEQYF.

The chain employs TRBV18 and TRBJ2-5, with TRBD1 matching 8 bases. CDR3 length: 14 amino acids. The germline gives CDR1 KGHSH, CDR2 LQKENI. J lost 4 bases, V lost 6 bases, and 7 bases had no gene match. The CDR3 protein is CASSRQGAGETQYF. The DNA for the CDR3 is TGTGCCAGCTCCCGGCAGGGGGCGGGAGAGACCCAGTACTTC.

The CDR3 spells CASSRGLANTGELFF. DNA for the CDR3: TGTGCCAGTAGTCGGGGACTCGCGAACACCGGGGAGCTGTTTTTT. The chain recombines TRBV19 with TRBJ2-2; tentatively, D is TRBD2 (6 bases). Germline V lookup: CDR1 LNHDA, CDR2 SQIVND (reference sequence). The V end was cut by 5 bases, the J end by 0 bases, with 10 bases between. The CDR3 extends over 15 amino acids.

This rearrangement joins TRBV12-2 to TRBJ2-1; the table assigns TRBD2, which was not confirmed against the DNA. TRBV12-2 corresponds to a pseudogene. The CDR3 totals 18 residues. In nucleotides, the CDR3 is TGTGCAAGTCGCACCCTTGTCCGACTCGGAGGGCCCCGGCGGGAGCAGTTCTTC. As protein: CASRTLVRLGGPRREQFF.

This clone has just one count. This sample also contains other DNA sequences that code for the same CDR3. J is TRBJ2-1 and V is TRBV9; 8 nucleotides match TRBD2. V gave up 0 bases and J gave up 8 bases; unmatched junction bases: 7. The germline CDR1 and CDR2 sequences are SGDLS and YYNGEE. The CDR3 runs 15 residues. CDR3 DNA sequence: TGTGCCAGCAGCGTAGTGAGCGGGGGCGTCGATGAGCAGTTCTTC. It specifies CASSVVSGGVDEQFF.

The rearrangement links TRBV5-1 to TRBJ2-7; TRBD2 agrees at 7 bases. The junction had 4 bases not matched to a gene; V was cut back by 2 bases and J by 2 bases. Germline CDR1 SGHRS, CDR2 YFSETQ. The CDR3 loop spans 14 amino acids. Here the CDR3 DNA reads TGCGCCAGCAGCTTAGCTAGCGGCGCCTACGAGCAGTACTTC. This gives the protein CASSLASGAYEQYF. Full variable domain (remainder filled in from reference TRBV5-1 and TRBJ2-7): KAGVTQTPRYLIKTRGQQVTLSCSPISGHRSVSWYQQTPGQGLQFLFEYFSETQRNKGNFPGRFSGRQFSNSRSEMNVSTLELGDSALYLCASSLASGAYEQYFGPGTRLTVT.

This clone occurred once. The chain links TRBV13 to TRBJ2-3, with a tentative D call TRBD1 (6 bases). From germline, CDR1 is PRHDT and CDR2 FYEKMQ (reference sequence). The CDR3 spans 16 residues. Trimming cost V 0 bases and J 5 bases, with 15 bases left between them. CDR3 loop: CASSLGRASRGDTQYF. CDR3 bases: TGTGCCAGCAGCTTAGGCCGGGCGAGCAGGGGAGATACGCAGTATTTT.

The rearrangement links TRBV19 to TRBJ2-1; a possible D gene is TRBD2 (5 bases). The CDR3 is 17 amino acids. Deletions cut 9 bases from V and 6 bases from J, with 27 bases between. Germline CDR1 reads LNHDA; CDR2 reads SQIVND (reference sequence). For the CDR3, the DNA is TGTGCCAGCTCCCAGTTTTCGGACGGGCTAGCCTCCAATGAGCAGTTCTTC. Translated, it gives CASSQFSDGLASNEQFF.

CDR3 nucleotide sequence: TGTGCCAGTAGTCTGAGGGGAGGGAACTACGAGCAGTACTTC. Its protein is CASSLRGGNYEQYF. J is TRBJ2-7 and V is TRBV19; 7 bases match TRBD2. The length of the CDR3 is 14 residues. The germline gives CDR1 LNHDA, CDR2 SQIVND (reference sequence). The trim removed 5 bases at V and 3 bases at J, leaving 7 bases unmatched.

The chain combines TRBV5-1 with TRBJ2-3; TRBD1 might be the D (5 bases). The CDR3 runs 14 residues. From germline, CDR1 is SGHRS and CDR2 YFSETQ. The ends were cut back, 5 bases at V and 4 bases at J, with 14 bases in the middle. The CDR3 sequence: CASRQVVGSDTQYF. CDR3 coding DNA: TGCGCCAGCAGACAGGTCGTGGGGTCAGATACGCAGTATTTT.

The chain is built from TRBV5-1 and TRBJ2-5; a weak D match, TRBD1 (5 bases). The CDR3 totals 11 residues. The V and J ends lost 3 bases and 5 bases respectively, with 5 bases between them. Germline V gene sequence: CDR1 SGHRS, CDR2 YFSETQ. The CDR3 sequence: CASSSGETQYF. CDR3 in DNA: TGCGCCAGCAGCTCAGGGGAGACCCAGTACTTC.

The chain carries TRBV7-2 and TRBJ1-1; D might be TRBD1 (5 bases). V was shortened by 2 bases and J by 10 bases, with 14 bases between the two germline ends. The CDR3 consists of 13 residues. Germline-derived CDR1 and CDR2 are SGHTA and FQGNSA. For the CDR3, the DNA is TGTGCCAGCAGCTTATCGGAACAGGACCTAGCTTTCTTT. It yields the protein CASSLSEQDLAFF. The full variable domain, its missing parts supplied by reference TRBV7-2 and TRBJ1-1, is GAGVSQSPSNKVTEKGKDVELRCDPISGHTALYWYRQSLGQGLEFLIYFQGNSAPDKSGLPSDRFSAERTGGSVSTLTIQRTQQEDSAVYLCASSLSEQDLAFFGQGTRLTVV.

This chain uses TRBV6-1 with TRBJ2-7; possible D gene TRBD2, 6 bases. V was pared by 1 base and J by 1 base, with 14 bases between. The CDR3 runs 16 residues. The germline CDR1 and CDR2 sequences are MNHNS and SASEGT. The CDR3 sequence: CASSEGLASSSYEQYF. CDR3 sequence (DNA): TGTGCCAGCAGTGAAGGGCTAGCGTCATCTTCCTACGAGCAGTACTTC.

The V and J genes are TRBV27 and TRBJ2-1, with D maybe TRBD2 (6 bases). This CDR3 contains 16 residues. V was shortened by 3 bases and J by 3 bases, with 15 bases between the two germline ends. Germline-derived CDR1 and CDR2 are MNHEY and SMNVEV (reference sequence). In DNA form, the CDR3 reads TGTGCCAGCAGTTTCATCCCCCTAGCGAGCTACAATGAGCAGTTCTTC. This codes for CASSFIPLASYNEQFF.

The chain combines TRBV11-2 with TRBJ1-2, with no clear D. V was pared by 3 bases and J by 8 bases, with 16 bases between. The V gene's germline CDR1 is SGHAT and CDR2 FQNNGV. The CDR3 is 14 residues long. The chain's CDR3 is CASSLNSGLEGYTF. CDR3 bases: TGTGCCAGCAGCTTGAACTCCGGGTTGGAGGGCTACACCTTC.

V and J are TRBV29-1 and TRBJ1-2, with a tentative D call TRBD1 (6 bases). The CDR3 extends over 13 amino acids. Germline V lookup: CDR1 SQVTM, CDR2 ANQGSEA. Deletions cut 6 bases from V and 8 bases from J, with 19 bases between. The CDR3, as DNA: TGCAGCGTGGGTGATGCGGGGGCTGGGGGCTACACCTTC. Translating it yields CSVGDAGAGGYTF. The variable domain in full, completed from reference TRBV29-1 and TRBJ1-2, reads SAVISQKPSRDICQRGTSLTIQCQVDSQVTMMFWYRQQPGQSLTLIATANQGSEATYESGFVIDKFPISRPNLTFSTLTVSNMSPEDSSIYLCSVGDAGAGGYTFGSGTRLTVV.

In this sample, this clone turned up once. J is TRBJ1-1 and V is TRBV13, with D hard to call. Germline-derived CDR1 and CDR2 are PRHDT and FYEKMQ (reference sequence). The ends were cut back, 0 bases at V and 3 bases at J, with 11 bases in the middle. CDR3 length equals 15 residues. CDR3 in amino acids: CASSLGGRGYTEAFF. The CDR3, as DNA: TGTGCCAGCAGCTTAGGCGGGCGCGGGTACACTGAAGCTTTCTTT.